The 13 T cell receptor beta chains presented below share a single source sample, sequenced in a study of CD8 T cells in Susac syndrome (dated by TCRdb to the late 2010s). Libraries were built with the immunoSEQ multiplex PCR assay. RNA was extracted with the RNeasy kit and 0.5 to 1 ug was reverse transcribed using random hexamers. The public sequencing data were trimmed at Q25 with fastp and processed into clonotypes with MiXCR by TCRdb, which kept only in-frame beta chains. When rows share a CDR3 protein, they turn into one entry using the most common DNA and genes. In this sample the table shows about 140,000 distinct CDR3 sequences, around 96% of which occur a single time. Together, the top ten hold 0.095% to 0.14% of the sample. Sequenced sample: CD4+ T cells from PBMCs. These receptors were obtained from a human donor with multiple sclerosis.

This clonotype has more than one count but fewer than ten. The V and J genes are TRBV30 and TRBJ1-5; no clear D. With 7 bases removed from V and 0 bases from J, the gap between germline ends came to 10 bases. The CDR3 spans 13 residues. CDR1 and CDR2 from the germline V gene are GTSNPN and SVGIG (reference sequence). CDR3 bases: TGTGCCTTAGCCCAAGGTAGCAATCAGCCCCAGCATTTT. Translation gives CALAQGSNQPQHF. The entire variable domain, with the rest obtained from reference TRBV30 and TRBJ1-5, is as follows: SQTIHQWPATLVQPVGSPLSLECTVEGTSNPNLYWYRQAAGRGLQLLFYSVGIGQISSEVPQNLSASRPQDRQFILSSKKLLLSDSGFYLCALAQGSNQPQHFGDGTRLSIL.

V gene TRBV2 combines with J gene TRBJ1-5; D call uncertain. Trimming took 3 bases from V and 6 from J, leaving 6 bases between them. This CDR3 has 12 residues. Germline CDR1 SNHLY, CDR2 FYNNEI. The CDR3 region is CASSEGVQPQHF. In DNA form, the CDR3 reads TGTGCCAGCAGTGAGGGCGTTCAGCCCCAGCATTTT.

J is TRBJ2-7 and V is TRBV13; D uncertain. This CDR3 has 15 residues. Germline V CDR1 and CDR2: PRHDT, FYEKMQ (reference sequence). V gave up 8 bases and J gave up 4 bases, with 21 bases separating them. Here the CDR3 DNA reads TGTGCCAGCTTGCAGAGGAACCCGAACTCATACGAGCAGTACTTC. It specifies CASLQRNPNSYEQYF.

The V call is TRBV6-1, the J call TRBJ2-1; 8 nucleotides agree with TRBD1. This CDR3 spans 15 amino acids. Germline assignment: CDR1 MNHNS and CDR2 SASEGT. V lost 4 bases to trimming and J lost 0 bases; unmatched junction nucleotides: 2. The CDR3 nucleotides read TGTGCCAGCAGTGGGGGGACAGGCTCCTACAATGAGCAGTTCTTC. Amino acids: CASSGGTGSYNEQFF.

This chain joins TRBV4-1 and TRBJ2-5; TRBD2 matches 12 bases. This CDR3 is 15 amino acids long. Germline trimming cut 5 bases from V and 5 bases from J; bases unmatched to any gene: 6. CDR1 is MGHRA and CDR2 is YSYEKL in the germline V gene. This chain's CDR3 is CASSGWTSGVETQYF. The CDR3 nucleotides read TGCGCCAGCAGCGGTTGGACTAGCGGGGTTGAGACCCAGTACTTC.

The chain employs TRBV7-9 and TRBJ2-7, with D unresolved. CDR3 length equals 13 residues. Germline-derived CDR1 and CDR2 are SEHNR and FQNEAQ (reference sequence). Trimming stripped 2 bases from V and 2 bases from J, with 7 bases between. For the CDR3, the DNA is TGTGCCAGCAGCTTACAGAGAACCTACGAGCAGTACTTC. Protein product: CASSLQRTYEQYF.

The J gene is TRBJ2-7, the V gene TRBV9; 13 nucleotides agree with TRBD2. V lost 0 bases to trimming and J lost 2 bases; unmatched junction nucleotides: 2. There are 16 residues in the CDR3. Germline V lookup: CDR1 SGDLS, CDR2 YYNGEE. CDR3 in amino acids: CASSVGLAGGPYEQYF. CDR3 bases: TGTGCCAGCAGCGTAGGACTAGCGGGGGGACCCTACGAGCAGTACTTC.

This clonotype occurred once. The chain employs TRBV15 and TRBJ2-1; D gene ambiguous. Germline CDR1 is LNHNV and CDR2 is YYDKDF (reference sequence). V gave up 0 bases and J gave up 9 bases, with 9 bases separating them. This CDR3 spans 13 amino acids. The CDR3 sequence: CATSRDEFAEQFF. DNA for the CDR3: TGTGCCACCAGCAGAGATGAGTTTGCTGAGCAGTTCTTC. Drawing the rest from reference TRBV15 and TRBJ2-1, the complete variable domain is DAMVIQNPRYQVTQFGKPVTLSCSQTLNHNVMYWYQQKSSQAPKLLFHYYDKDFNNEADTPDNFQSRRPNTSFCFLDIRSPGLGDTAMYLCATSRDEFAEQFFGPGTRLTVL.

V usage is TRBV2 and J usage is TRBJ2-5, with TRBD1 matching 7 bases. CDR1 is SNHLY and CDR2 is FYNNEI in the germline V gene. CDR3 size: 13 residues. V gave up 6 bases and J gave up 1 base; unmatched junction bases: 2. In DNA form, the CDR3 reads TGTGCCAGCAGCGGGACAGCCCAAGAGACCCAGTACTTC. It encodes CASSGTAQETQYF.

The DNA of the CDR3 is TGTGCCAGCAGTTTTGGGGTTGACACTGAAGCTTTCTTT. Its protein product is CASSFGVDTEAFF. V usage is TRBV6-5 and J usage is TRBJ1-1; D is ambiguous. Germline lookup yields CDR1 MNHEY and CDR2 SVGAGI. The CDR3 length is 13 residues. The ends were cut back, 4 bases at V and 3 bases at J, with 9 bases in the middle.

The chain uses TRBV14 and TRBJ2-7; D possibly uses TRBD1 or TRBD2 (5 bases each). This CDR3 is built from 12 residues. Germline values: CDR1 SGHDN, CDR2 FVKESK. V lost 3 bases, J lost 6 bases, and 9 bases lay in between. The CDR3 reads CASSHGTGEQYF. The CDR3 nucleotides are TGTGCCAGCAGCCACGGGACGGGCGAGCAGTACTTC. Full variable domain (outside the CDR3, taken from reference TRBV14 and TRBJ2-7): EAGVTQFPSHSVIEKGQTVTLRCDPISGHDNLYWYRRVMGKEIKFLLHFVKESKQDESGMPNNRFLAERTGGTYSTLKVQPAELEDSGVYFCASSHGTGEQYFGPGTRLTVT.

The J gene is TRBJ1-5, the V gene TRBV20-1; a weak D match, TRBD1 (5 bases). With 5 bases removed from V and 1 base from J, the gap between germline ends came to 9 bases. The CDR3 covers 13 residues. The germline V gene has CDR1 DFQATT and CDR2 SNEGSKA (reference sequence). DNA of the CDR3: TGCAGTGCTCACCGGGACAGCAATCAGCCCCAGCATTTT. It codes for CSAHRDSNQPQHF.

The table lists this clonotype with a count of one. This chain uses TRBV27 with TRBJ1-2, with 8 bases identical to TRBD1. V shed 6 bases, J shed 8 bases, and the junction held 14 bases outside the gene matches. The CDR3 has 15 residues. CDR1 is MNHEY and CDR2 is SMNVEV in the germline V gene (reference sequence). CDR3 protein: CASSRKPTGVGGYTF. CDR3 in DNA: TGTGCCAGCAGCCGAAAACCGACAGGGGTAGGAGGCTACACCTTC.